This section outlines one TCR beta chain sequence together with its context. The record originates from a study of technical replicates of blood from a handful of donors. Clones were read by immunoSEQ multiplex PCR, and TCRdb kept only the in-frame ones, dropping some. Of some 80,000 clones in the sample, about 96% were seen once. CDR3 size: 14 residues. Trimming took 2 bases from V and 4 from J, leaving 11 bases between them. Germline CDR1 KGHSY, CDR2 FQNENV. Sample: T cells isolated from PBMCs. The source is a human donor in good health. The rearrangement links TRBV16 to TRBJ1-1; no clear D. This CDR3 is CASSQLGRGTEAFF. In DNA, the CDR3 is TGTGCCAGCAGCCAACTTGGTCGAGGCACTGAAGCTTTCTTT.